This T cell receptor (beta chain) was found in a study of blood T cell repertoires in COVID-19. Turning to the study itself: The United States, Italy and Spain supplied acute and convalescent COVID-19 samples.

Those enrolled, adults aged about 18 to 89 years, came from about two dozen US areas. The study assigned cohorts using participant-reported clinical history. CDR1 and CDR2 from the germline V gene are SNHLY and FYNNEI. The CDR3 runs to 14 residues. The V end lost 6 bases, the J end lost 7 bases, and 15 bases lay between the germline ends. Study processing details: Amplification with reference gene primers provided the estimates of nucleated cell counts. Method: immunoSEQ multiplex PCR; TCRdb's copy keeps in-frame clones and lacks some. D and trimming come from the DNA, and the V and J calls and clone size come from that table. The repertoire has roughly 430,000 clones, roughly 90% of them found once; the top ten carry around 2%.

This TCR was sampled from a woman between 40 and 50 years old with acute COVID-19. Sequencing was carried out using PBMCs or T cells enriched from blood (not recorded which). This rearrangement joins TRBV2 to TRBJ2-2; TRBD2 might be the D (7 bases). DNA for the CDR3: TGTGCCAGCAGCCCCCGAGGGGGGGGCGGGGAGCTGTTTTTT. The encoded protein is CASSPRGGGGELFF.